This is a list of T cell receptor beta chains from one sample in a study of shared clonotypes between healthy human individuals. The table came from immunoSEQ multiplex PCR; TCRdb's copy has only in-frame clones and leaves some out. The sample includes roughly 2.4 million clones, approximately 94% of them seen just once. Sample: naive CD4+ T cells sorted from blood. The receptors were gathered from a man aged 18 to 29 in good health. The CDR3 runs from the conserved cysteine through the conserved F or W. A D gene is named only where the DNA matches it firmly. Where a row states a size, it is once, few, many or the class of an expanded clone; other rows omit it.

d_gene: -
v_gene: TRBV2
abundance: -
j_gene: TRBJ1-6
CDR3aa: CASSRNSKNSPLHF
CDR3nt: TGTGCCAGCAGTAGGAACAGTAAAAATTCACCCCTCCACTTT

d_gene: TRBD2
v_gene: TRBV6-6
abundance: -
j_gene: TRBJ2-7
CDR3aa: CASSPRLAGVSEQYF
CDR3nt: TGTGCCAGCAGTCCCCGGCTAGCGGGAGTTAGTGAGCAGTACTTC

d_gene: TRBD2
v_gene: TRBV7-9
abundance: -
j_gene: TRBJ2-1
CDR3aa: CASSLRLAGVNEQFF
CDR3nt: TGTGCCAGCAGCCTCCGACTAGCGGGAGTCAATGAGCAGTTCTTC

d_gene: TRBD1
v_gene: TRBV6-1
abundance: -
j_gene: TRBJ1-1
CDR3aa: CASSIQTGAVTEAFF
CDR3nt: TGTGCCAGCAGTATACAGACAGGGGCGGTCACTGAAGCTTTCTTT

d_gene: -
v_gene: TRBV6-6
abundance: -
j_gene: TRBJ2-7
CDR3aa: CASSYGLARSYEQYF
CDR3nt: TGTGCCAGCAGTTACGGGCTAGCGCGCTCCTACGAGCAGTACTTC

d_gene: -
v_gene: TRBV29-1
abundance: -
j_gene: TRBJ2-3
CDR3aa: CSVLGGDTQYF
CDR3nt: TGCAGCGTTCTGGGGGGAGATACGCAGTATTTT

d_gene: -
v_gene: TRBV7-2
abundance: -
j_gene: TRBJ1-2
CDR3aa: CASSLQSSVEGYTF
CDR3nt: TGTGCCAGCAGCTTACAATCCTCGGTTGAAGGCTACACCTTC

d_gene: TRBD2
v_gene: TRBV5-1
abundance: -
j_gene: TRBJ2-3
CDR3aa: CASSWRRESTDTQYF
CDR3nt: TGCGCCAGCAGCTGGAGGCGGGAGAGCACAGATACGCAGTATTTT

d_gene: TRBD2
v_gene: TRBV11-2
abundance: -
j_gene: TRBJ2-3
CDR3aa: CASRLAGTDTQYF
CDR3nt: TGTGCCAGCAGACTAGCGGGGACAGATACGCAGTATTTT

d_gene: -
v_gene: TRBV5-1
abundance: -
j_gene: TRBJ2-7
CDR3aa: CASSLEGEQQYF
CDR3nt: TGCGCCAGCAGCTTGGAAGGGGAACAGCAGTACTTC

d_gene: -
v_gene: TRBV29-1
abundance: -
j_gene: TRBJ2-7
CDR3aa: CSVGTSYEQYF
CDR3nt: TGCAGCGTTGGTACCTCCTACGAGCAGTACTTC

d_gene: TRBD1
v_gene: TRBV7-2
abundance: -
j_gene: TRBJ2-3
CDR3aa: CASSPALDRATDTQYF
CDR3nt: TGTGCCAGCAGCCCAGCCCTGGACAGGGCCACAGATACGCAGTATTTT

d_gene: TRBD1
v_gene: TRBV19
abundance: once
j_gene: TRBJ1-1
CDR3aa: CASSIRTGWSTEAFF
CDR3nt: TGTGCCAGTAGTATTCGGACAGGGTGGAGCACTGAAGCTTTCTTT

d_gene: -
v_gene: TRBV5-5
abundance: -
j_gene: TRBJ2-2
CDR3aa: CASSLARANTGELFF
CDR3nt: TGTGCCAGCAGCTTGGCCAGGGCAAACACCGGGGAGCTGTTTTTT

d_gene: -
v_gene: TRBV5-1
abundance: -
j_gene: TRBJ2-7
CDR3aa: CASSLAEGGSSYEQYF
CDR3nt: TGCGCCAGCAGCTTGGCCGAGGGGGGTAGCTCCTACGAGCAGTACTTC

d_gene: -
v_gene: TRBV30
abundance: -
j_gene: TRBJ1-1
CDR3aa: CAWSTGSGTWNTEAFF
CDR3nt: TGTGCCTGGAGTACGGGGTCCGGGACCTGGAACACTGAAGCTTTCTTT